This T cell receptor (beta chain) was observed in a study of OX40 agonist ivuxolimab in advanced cancers. CDR3 length: 14 amino acids. V dropped 4 bases and J dropped 4 bases, with 14 bases sitting between them. The germline CDR1 and CDR2 sequences are SGDLS and YYNGEE. Here immunoSEQ multiplex PCR was the method, and the copy in TCRdb shows in-frame clones only, minus some. In the table there are some 62,000 clones, more than 80% of which are singletons. The chain links TRBV9 to TRBJ1-1, with no clear D. This clonotype originated in an adult with an advanced solid tumor such as melanoma, head and neck, liver or kidney cancer. The sequences come from CD4+ or CD8+ T cells sorted from blood, collected in a trial of the OX40 agonist ivuxolimab. CDR3 sequence: CASSSRPTATEAFF. Here the CDR3 DNA reads TGTGCCAGCAGCTCTCGGCCCACGGCCACTGAAGCTTTCTTT.